This T cell receptor beta chain was captured in a study of radiation and T cells in renal cell carcinoma. Overall study context: Nephrectomy followed 15 Gy stereotactic body radiation by 4 weeks.

V lost 1 base, J lost 0 bases, and 6 bases lay in between. Germline CDR1 SGHAT, CDR2 FQNNGV. CDR3 length: 15 amino acids. This clone was detected a few times. Sequenced by immunoSEQ multiplex PCR; TCRdb stores in-frame clones only, minus some. The sample lists 120,000 to 150,000 clones; 83% were seen once. Time point here: baseline pretreatment blood. Regarding treatment: 15 Gy SBRT to primary tumor, nephrectomy 4 weeks later. This receptor was obtained from a woman aged 50 to 60 with renal cell carcinoma. This specimen was blood, taken from a patient whose treatment included radiotherapy and nephrectomy. The rearrangement joins TRBV11-2 to TRBJ1-4; no reliable D call. The CDR3 loop reads CASSLGSTTNEKLFF. The CDR3 DNA sequence: TGTGCCAGCAGCTTAGGGTCAACAACTAATGAAAAACTGTTTTTT.